This is a list of T cell receptor beta chains from one sample in a study of blood T cells in healthy people across ages. TCRdb called the 5' RACE reads again in MiXCR, with one record for every CDR3 protein. The data hold approximately 290,000 distinct CDR3 sequences, with 27% observed a single time. The sequencing input was blood. These receptors were obtained from a woman aged 65 to 85 in good health. Each CDR3 is given with its conserved first and last residue. A D gene is named only where the DNA matches it firmly. Size is omitted from some rows. Given values are once, few, many or a class for expanded clones.

clone_size: -; j_call: TRBJ2-6; v_call: TRBV6-1; d_call: -; cdr3_nt: TGTGCCAGCAGCCTGAACGGGCGTAGCTCTGGGGCCAACGTCCTGACTTTC; cdr3_aa: CASSLNGRSSGANVLTF
clone_size: many; j_call: TRBJ2-7; v_call: TRBV7-2; d_call: -; cdr3_nt: TGTGCCAGCAGCGTACAGGGTTACGAGCAGTACTTC; cdr3_aa: CASSVQGYEQYF
clone_size: few; j_call: TRBJ2-3; v_call: TRBV4-2; d_call: -; cdr3_nt: TGTGCCAGCAGCCAAGTGGGACGCACAGATACGCAGTATTTT; cdr3_aa: CASSQVGRTDTQYF
clone_size: few; j_call: TRBJ1-4; v_call: TRBV9; d_call: -; cdr3_nt: TGTGCCAGCAGCGCGACCTCTAGAAGGGAAAAACTGTTTTTT; cdr3_aa: CASSATSRREKLFF
clone_size: -; j_call: TRBJ2-4; v_call: TRBV20-1; d_call: TRBD1; cdr3_nt: TGCAGTGCCGAGGGACAGGTGGAAGGAAACATTCAGTACTTC; cdr3_aa: CSAEGQVEGNIQYF
clone_size: -; j_call: TRBJ2-1; v_call: TRBV5-1; d_call: -; cdr3_nt: TGCGCCAGCAGCTTGGGGGACGGACTTTACAATGAGCAGTTCTTC; cdr3_aa: CASSLGDGLYNEQFF
clone_size: few; j_call: TRBJ2-2; v_call: TRBV9; d_call: -; cdr3_nt: TGTGCCAGCAGCACCTACGGACAGAGCGGGGAGCTGTTTTTT; cdr3_aa: CASSTYGQSGELFF
clone_size: -; j_call: TRBJ2-7; v_call: TRBV7-2; d_call: -; cdr3_nt: TGTGCCAGCAGGTTCAGGGATAGCGAGCAGTACTTC; cdr3_aa: CASRFRDSEQYF
clone_size: -; j_call: TRBJ2-3; v_call: TRBV7-2; d_call: -; cdr3_nt: TGTGCCAGCAGCTACAGAAGGGCAGATACGCAGTATTTT; cdr3_aa: CASSYRRADTQYF
clone_size: few; j_call: TRBJ2-7; v_call: TRBV29-1; d_call: -; cdr3_nt: TGCAGCGTTGAGGGAGTTCCGACCGGCGAGCAGTACTTC; cdr3_aa: CSVEGVPTGEQYF
clone_size: many; j_call: TRBJ2-1; v_call: TRBV5-1; d_call: -; cdr3_nt: TGCGCCAGCAGCTTGAATCCCGTATCCTACAATGAGCAGTTCTTC; cdr3_aa: CASSLNPVSYNEQFF
clone_size: few; j_call: TRBJ2-1; v_call: TRBV12-3/TRBV12-4; d_call: -; cdr3_nt: TGTGCCAGCAGCCCCGGGACCATCAATGAGCAGTTCTTC; cdr3_aa: CASSPGTINEQFF
clone_size: -; j_call: TRBJ1-4; v_call: TRBV7-2; d_call: -; cdr3_nt: TGTGCCAGCAGCCCCCGAATGGGGGGTGAAAAACTGTTTTTT; cdr3_aa: CASSPRMGGEKLFF
clone_size: many; j_call: TRBJ2-1; v_call: TRBV13; d_call: TRBD2; cdr3_nt: TGTGCCAGCAGCCCGGGGACTAGCGGGAGGAGCGATGAGCAGTTCTTC; cdr3_aa: CASSPGTSGRSDEQFF
clone_size: few; j_call: TRBJ1-1; v_call: TRBV19; d_call: -; cdr3_nt: TGTGCCAGTAGTACCACAGGGTGGGCTTCTGAAGCTTTCTTT; cdr3_aa: CASSTTGWASEAFF
clone_size: -; j_call: TRBJ2-1; v_call: TRBV7-2; d_call: TRBD2; cdr3_nt: TGTGCCAGCAGCTTAAGTTCGGCGGGGGGGCTTTACAATGAGCAGTTCTTC; cdr3_aa: CASSLSSAGGLYNEQFF
clone_size: -; j_call: TRBJ2-4; v_call: TRBV13; d_call: -; cdr3_nt: TGTGCCAGCAGCCCGTACCCCGTAGCCAAAAACATTCAGTACTTC; cdr3_aa: CASSPYPVAKNIQYF
clone_size: -; j_call: TRBJ2-5; v_call: TRBV7-3; d_call: -; cdr3_nt: TGTGCCAGCAGCTTAATAGGTGGGGTGGGGCTCGAGGAGACCCAGTACTTC; cdr3_aa: CASSLIGGVGLEETQYF
clone_size: -; j_call: TRBJ2-7; v_call: TRBV6-5; d_call: -; cdr3_nt: TGTGCCACCGTGAACAGGGCTTCGTACGAGCAGTACTTC; cdr3_aa: CATVNRASYEQYF
clone_size: few; j_call: TRBJ2-7; v_call: TRBV20-1; d_call: TRBD2; cdr3_nt: TGCAGTGCCAACGCCATTGGACTAGCGGGAGGAACATACTCCTACGAGCAGTACTTC; cdr3_aa: CSANAIGLAGGTYSYEQYF
clone_size: few; j_call: TRBJ2-3; v_call: TRBV3-1; d_call: -; cdr3_nt: TGTGCCAGCAGCCACGTCGGGGGCACTGATACGCAGTATTTT; cdr3_aa: CASSHVGGTDTQYF
clone_size: few; j_call: TRBJ2-7; v_call: TRBV28; d_call: TRBD2; cdr3_nt: TGTGCCAGCAGTCCAACAGGGACTAGCGGGAGCAGGGAGCAGTACTTC; cdr3_aa: CASSPTGTSGSREQYF
clone_size: -; j_call: TRBJ2-2; v_call: TRBV11-2; d_call: TRBD1; cdr3_nt: TGTGCCAGCAGCCTTTTCCAGGACAGGGGGCGCGGGGAGCTGTTTTTT; cdr3_aa: CASSLFQDRGRGELFF
clone_size: -; j_call: TRBJ2-5; v_call: TRBV11-2; d_call: TRBD2; cdr3_nt: TGTGCCAGCAGCTTTACAGCGGGAGGGCCCCAAGAGACCCAGTACTTC; cdr3_aa: CASSFTAGGPQETQYF
clone_size: few; j_call: TRBJ2-7; v_call: TRBV18; d_call: -; cdr3_nt: TGTGCCAGCCCACCACAGCGGGCCTACGAGCAGTACTTC; cdr3_aa: CASPPQRAYEQYF
clone_size: -; j_call: TRBJ2-7; v_call: TRBV29-1; d_call: TRBD1; cdr3_nt: TGCAGCGTTGGGCAGGGGGCCGGCGAGCAGTACTTC; cdr3_aa: CSVGQGAGEQYF
clone_size: -; j_call: TRBJ2-3; v_call: TRBV28; d_call: TRBD2; cdr3_nt: TGTGCCAGCAGTATCGGACTAGCGTGGAGCACAGATACGCAGTATTTT; cdr3_aa: CASSIGLAWSTDTQYF
clone_size: -; j_call: TRBJ1-5; v_call: TRBV3-1; d_call: TRBD1; cdr3_nt: TGTGCCAGCAGCGGGACAGGCGACAATCAGCCCCAGCATTTT; cdr3_aa: CASSGTGDNQPQHF
clone_size: -; j_call: TRBJ2-7; v_call: TRBV6-1; d_call: TRBD2; cdr3_nt: TGTGCCAGCAGTGGCGGACTAGCGGGAGGCTACGAGCAGTACTTC; cdr3_aa: CASSGGLAGGYEQYF
clone_size: few; j_call: TRBJ1-4; v_call: TRBV28; d_call: -; cdr3_nt: TGTGCCAGCAGTTTCTACGACAGGCGCGGGGGTGGAAAACTGTTTTTT; cdr3_aa: CASSFYDRRGGGKLFF
clone_size: few; j_call: TRBJ2-1; v_call: TRBV7-2; d_call: TRBD2; cdr3_nt: TGTGCCAGCAGCTTCACTATTTCCGGACTAGCGGGAGTCGAGCAGTTCTTC; cdr3_aa: CASSFTISGLAGVEQFF
clone_size: -; j_call: TRBJ1-1; v_call: TRBV29-1; d_call: -; cdr3_nt: TGCAGCACAGAGGGACGGGCCAATGAAGCTTTCTTT; cdr3_aa: CSTEGRANEAFF
clone_size: -; j_call: TRBJ2-2; v_call: TRBV3-1; d_call: -; cdr3_nt: TGTGCCAGCAGGTCACAGGGGAACACCGGGGAGCTGTTTTTT; cdr3_aa: CASRSQGNTGELFF
clone_size: -; j_call: TRBJ2-3; v_call: TRBV7-6; d_call: TRBD2; cdr3_nt: TGTGCCAGCAGCACTGGGACTAGCGGGAGTACAGATACGCAGTATTTT; cdr3_aa: CASSTGTSGSTDTQYF
clone_size: -; j_call: TRBJ1-5; v_call: TRBV28; d_call: TRBD1; cdr3_nt: TGTGCCAGCAGTACCGGGGGACAGGCCTATCGCAATCAGCCCCAGCATTTT; cdr3_aa: CASSTGGQAYRNQPQHF
clone_size: -; j_call: TRBJ1-1; v_call: TRBV5-1; d_call: -; cdr3_nt: TGCGCCAGCAGCTTGGGACATTCCATGAACACTGAAGCTTTCTTT; cdr3_aa: CASSLGHSMNTEAFF
clone_size: -; j_call: TRBJ1-6; v_call: TRBV5-1; d_call: TRBD1; cdr3_nt: TGCGCCACCTCAAGTCAGGGGGCAGGTTCACCCCTCCACTTT; cdr3_aa: CATSSQGAGSPLHF
clone_size: many; j_call: TRBJ1-2; v_call: TRBV5-1; d_call: -; cdr3_nt: TGCGCCAGCAGCTCCCAGGGTGAGAGTGGCTACACCTTC; cdr3_aa: CASSSQGESGYTF
clone_size: -; j_call: TRBJ2-1; v_call: TRBV7-6; d_call: TRBD2; cdr3_nt: TGTGCCAGCAGCTTATCAACGCGGGGGGCCCCGTTCTTC; cdr3_aa: CASSLSTRGAPFF
clone_size: -; j_call: TRBJ2-3; v_call: TRBV4-1; d_call: -; cdr3_nt: TGCGCCAGCAGCCAAATGGGCACAGATACGCAGTATTTT; cdr3_aa: CASSQMGTDTQYF
clone_size: many; j_call: TRBJ2-2; v_call: TRBV5-1; d_call: -; cdr3_nt: TGCGCCAGCAGCTTGGACGTATCCCCCGGGGAGCTGTTTTTT; cdr3_aa: CASSLDVSPGELFF
clone_size: -; j_call: TRBJ1-6; v_call: TRBV7-6; d_call: -; cdr3_nt: TGTGCCAGCAGCTTAAGAACAGCCGATAATTCACCCCTCCACTTT; cdr3_aa: CASSLRTADNSPLHF